What follows describes a single T cell receptor beta chain. Its antigen remains unidentified. Within one base of it there is no much larger clone, and no base qualities were kept. This sample stems from a study of CD8 T cells in Susac syndrome (dated by TCRdb to 2018 to 2020). About the investigation overall: The study used repertoire sequencing to test whether antigen drove CD8+ T cell activation and differentiation in Susac syndrome. The clonality of the CD8+ T cell repertoire was compared across 11 to 12 healthy donors, around 14 Susac syndrome patients and about 16 multiple sclerosis patients.

Peripheral blood CD8+ and CD4+ T cells from healthy donors, Susac syndrome patients and multiple sclerosis patients were profiled using high-throughput TCR beta sequencing. The multiple sclerosis controls were treatment-naive patients whose relapsing-remitting disease, either stable or active, fulfilled the revised McDonald criteria. Bulk CD8+ and CD4+ T cells were purified by magnetic negative isolation, whereas CD8+ TEMRA cells were enriched by FACS. Blood was drawn into EDTA tubes, processed within 24 hours, and PBMCs were isolated by density gradient centrifugation. PBMCs intended for TCR sequencing were cryopreserved in liquid nitrogen and thawed later in a water bath at 37 degrees C. The sorted or isolated CD4+, CD8+ and CD8+ TEMRA cells had a purity of 90% or higher. Here is what the overall study found, with its caveats: The study acknowledged that relatively few individuals were included in the TCR sequencing and HLA analysis.

RNA was extracted using the RNeasy kit, and roughly 0.5 to 1 microgram was reverse transcribed with random hexamers. The immunoSEQ multiplex PCR assay, covering 54 Vbeta and 13 Jbeta segments, was used to amplify TCR beta CDR3 regions. Bias from PCR amplification was corrected by using a synthetic template baseline for primer optimization and for computational correction. In the original analysis: Only productive sequences were kept, with reads annotated to V, D and J genes according to IMGT and analyzed in immunoSEQ Analyzer. Clonality was computed as one minus Shannon entropy normalized by log2 of the number of productive unique sequences. Public and private clones were assessed among the 100 most prevalent clones of each patient and control. Susac-specific clones were defined as absent from healthy and MS cohorts, approximately 1,000 published viral clones and other ImmuneACCESS disease sequences. TCRdb trimmed public reads at Q25 via fastp, called clones via MiXCR and kept in-frame beta chains. Identical CDR3 protein sequences are pooled into one entry, listed with their most common genes and DNA. Here the V and J calls rest on TCRdb's processing, not on the authors' analysis. For this sample there are 40,000 to 55,000 distinct CDR3 sequences; 93% appear just once. The top ten clones comprise roughly 0.5% of the sample.

This clonotype was sampled from a human donor with multiple sclerosis. The sample consisted of CD8+ T cells from PBMCs.

In nucleotide form, the sequence is TGTGCCAGCAGCCAAGGGCCGGCAGAAAACATTCAGTACTTC. Translated, it reads CASSQGPAENIQYF. The sequence links TRBV4-2 to TRBJ2-4; no D segment can be confidently identified. Spanning cysteine to phenylalanine, the CDR3 consists of 14 amino acids. The CDR3 DNA has 42 bases and is translated from base 1. V lost 1 base and J lost 5 bases; the stretch between them is 9 bases long. Taken from the germline V gene, the CDR1 and CDR2 loops are LGHNA and YNFKEQ.